The sequence of this T cell receptor beta chain was determined in a study of cytomegalovirus exposure and HLA in healthy donors. With 60 Vbeta and 13 Jbeta primers, the PCR was carried out. Some clones are missing from TCRdb's copy, which holds only in-frame ones; the method was immunoSEQ multiplex PCR. The table shows fewer than 65,000 clones, with 70% to 80% occurring only once. Germline CDR1 and CDR2: MDHEN and SYDVKM. CDR3 length equals 14 residues. With V trimmed by 5 bases and J by 11 bases, 12 bases remained unmatched. This TCR was recovered from a woman in her thirties or forties in good health and CMV-seropositive. The sample comprised PBMCs. The V and J genes are TRBV28 and TRBJ1-1, with 9 bases aligning to TRBD1. Here the CDR3 DNA reads TGTGCCAGCAGTCCTGACAGGGGGAAAACTAGGGCTTTCTTT. It is translated as CASSPDRGKTRAFF. Full variable domain (outside the CDR3, taken from reference TRBV28 and TRBJ1-1): DVKVTQSSRYLVKRTGEKVFLECVQDMDHENMFWYRQDPGLGLRLIYFSYDVKMKEKGDIPEGYSVSREKKERFSLILESASTNQTSMYLCASSPDRGKTRAFFGQGTRLTVV.